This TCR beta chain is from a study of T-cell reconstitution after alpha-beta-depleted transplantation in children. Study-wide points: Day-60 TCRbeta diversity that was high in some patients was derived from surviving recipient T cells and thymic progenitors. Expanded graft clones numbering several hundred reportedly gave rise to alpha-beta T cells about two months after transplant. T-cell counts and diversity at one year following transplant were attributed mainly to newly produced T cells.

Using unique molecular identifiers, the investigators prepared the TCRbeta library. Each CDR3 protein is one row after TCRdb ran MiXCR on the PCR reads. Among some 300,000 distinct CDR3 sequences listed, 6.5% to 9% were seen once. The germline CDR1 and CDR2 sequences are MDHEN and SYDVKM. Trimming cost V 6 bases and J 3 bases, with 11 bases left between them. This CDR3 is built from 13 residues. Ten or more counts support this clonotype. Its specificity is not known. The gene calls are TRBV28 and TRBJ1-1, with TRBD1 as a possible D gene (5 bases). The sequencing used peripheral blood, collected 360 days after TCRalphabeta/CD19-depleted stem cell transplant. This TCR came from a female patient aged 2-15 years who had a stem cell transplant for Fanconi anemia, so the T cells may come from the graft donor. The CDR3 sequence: CASRTGPYTEAFF. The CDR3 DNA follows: TGTGCCAGCAGGACGGGACCGTACACTGAAGCTTTCTTT.